A selection of T cell receptor beta chains follows, all from one sample in a study of cytomegalovirus exposure and HLA in healthy donors. Only in-frame clones appear in the TCRdb table, and some are missing; sequencing was by immunoSEQ multiplex PCR. The data hold about 82,000 clones, with roughly 94% observed a single time. Sequenced: PBMCs. These receptors originate from a woman aged 18-30 years in good health and CMV-seronegative. Each CDR3 is given with its conserved first and last residue. The D gene is left open where the match is weak. Expanded clones are given a class, and other clones once, few, many or no size at all.

v_call: TRBV6-5
clone_size: NA
d_call: NA
j_call: TRBJ1-4
cdr3_nt: TGTGCCAGCAGTTACCTGACAGCAACTAATGAAAAACTGTTTTTT
cdr3_aa: CASSYLTATNEKLFF

v_call: TRBV5-4
clone_size: NA
d_call: NA
j_call: TRBJ1-3
cdr3_nt: TGTGCCAGCAGCACACTTAGGGGACTGTCCTCTGGAAACACCATATATTTT
cdr3_aa: CASSTLRGLSSGNTIYF

v_call: TRBV25-1
clone_size: NA
d_call: TRBD1
j_call: TRBJ2-3
cdr3_nt: TGTGCCAGCAGTATCCAGGGGGCAGATACGCAGTATTTT
cdr3_aa: CASSIQGADTQYF

v_call: TRBV7-2
clone_size: NA
d_call: NA
j_call: TRBJ2-3
cdr3_nt: TGTGCCAGCAGCCTTTTGGATACGCAGTATTTT
cdr3_aa: CASSLLDTQYF

v_call: TRBV6-1
clone_size: NA
d_call: NA
j_call: TRBJ1-2
cdr3_nt: TGTGCCAGCAGTTATGACAGCTATGGCTACACCTTC
cdr3_aa: CASSYDSYGYTF

v_call: TRBV27
clone_size: NA
d_call: TRBD2
j_call: TRBJ2-3
cdr3_nt: TGTGCCAGCAGTTTCTCGACTAGCGGAGATTCAAATACGCAGTATTTT
cdr3_aa: CASSFSTSGDSNTQYF

v_call: TRBV5-6
clone_size: NA
d_call: TRBD1
j_call: TRBJ2-1
cdr3_nt: TGTGCCAGCAGCCAGGGACAGGGGATTTACAATGAGCAGTTCTTC
cdr3_aa: CASSQGQGIYNEQFF

v_call: TRBV28
clone_size: NA
d_call: NA
j_call: TRBJ1-4
cdr3_nt: TGTGCCAGCAGTTTTATCTGGGGGGGCCGCGATGAAAAACTGTTTTTT
cdr3_aa: CASSFIWGGRDEKLFF

v_call: TRBV9
clone_size: NA
d_call: TRBD1
j_call: TRBJ2-7
cdr3_nt: TGTGCCAGCAGCCCCCTTGGACAGGGGAGCGAGCAGTACTTC
cdr3_aa: CASSPLGQGSEQYF

v_call: TRBV15
clone_size: NA
d_call: NA
j_call: TRBJ1-4
cdr3_nt: TGTGCCACCAGCAGAGGGGGGCCTAATGAAAAACTGTTTTTT
cdr3_aa: CATSRGGPNEKLFF

v_call: TRBV25-1
clone_size: NA
d_call: TRBD2
j_call: TRBJ2-5
cdr3_nt: TGTGCCAGCAGTGAATTAGGGCGGGGGGGCGCAGAGACCCAGTACTTC
cdr3_aa: CASSELGRGGAETQYF

v_call: TRBV5-8
clone_size: NA
d_call: TRBD2
j_call: TRBJ2-1
cdr3_nt: TGTGCCAGCAGCTCTACTGGGAGCGGGGGGCTCTACAATGAGCAGTTCTTC
cdr3_aa: CASSSTGSGGLYNEQFF

v_call: TRBV14
clone_size: NA
d_call: TRBD1
j_call: TRBJ2-3
cdr3_nt: TGTGCCAGCAGCCGAAACCCGGGACAGATCACAGATACGCAGTATTTT
cdr3_aa: CASSRNPGQITDTQYF

v_call: TRBV15
clone_size: NA
d_call: NA
j_call: TRBJ2-7
cdr3_nt: TGTGCCACCAGTCTTGGGGCAGACTACGAGCAGTACTTC
cdr3_aa: CATSLGADYEQYF

v_call: TRBV18
clone_size: NA
d_call: TRBD1
j_call: TRBJ2-5
cdr3_nt: TGTGCCAGCTCACCACCGGGACAGGGTGTTCAAGAGACCCAGTACTTC
cdr3_aa: CASSPPGQGVQETQYF

v_call: TRBV19
clone_size: NA
d_call: TRBD1
j_call: TRBJ2-7
cdr3_nt: TGTGCCAGTAGCCGACAGGGTTCCTACGAGCAGTACTTC
cdr3_aa: CASSRQGSYEQYF

v_call: TRBV10-3
clone_size: NA
d_call: NA
j_call: TRBJ2-1
cdr3_nt: TGTGCCATCAGTTCGGCCAGGGGTTTCTATGAGCAGTTCTTC
cdr3_aa: CAISSARGFYEQFF

v_call: TRBV29-1
clone_size: NA
d_call: NA
j_call: TRBJ2-3
cdr3_nt: TGCAGCGTTGCGCCGGGGGATACGCAGTATTTT
cdr3_aa: CSVAPGDTQYF

v_call: TRBV4-2
clone_size: NA
d_call: TRBD1
j_call: TRBJ1-3
cdr3_nt: TGTGCCAGCAGCCTAAGAGGGGGACAGGGGGCGTTGGGTGGAAACACCATATATTTT
cdr3_aa: CASSLRGGQGALGGNTIYF

v_call: TRBV28
clone_size: NA
d_call: NA
j_call: TRBJ1-1
cdr3_nt: TGTGCCAGCAGCCTCCCCCGGGGGTTGAACACTGAAGCTTTCTTT
cdr3_aa: CASSLPRGLNTEAFF

v_call: TRBV28
clone_size: NA
d_call: NA
j_call: TRBJ1-2
cdr3_nt: TGTGCCAGCAGTTTCCTCGACGGCTCGGGTTATGGCTACACCTTC
cdr3_aa: CASSFLDGSGYGYTF

v_call: TRBV19
clone_size: NA
d_call: NA
j_call: TRBJ1-1
cdr3_nt: TGTGCCAGCGCTCGTAAAAAGTGGGCTGCCGCTGAAGCTTTCTTT
cdr3_aa: CASARKKWAAAEAFF

v_call: TRBV1
clone_size: NA
d_call: NA
j_call: TRBJ1-1
cdr3_nt: TGCACCAGCAGCCAAGGGGGCCTAAACGGCAGGGTAGGCACTGAAGCTTTCTTT
cdr3_aa: CTSSQGGLNGRVGTEAFF

v_call: TRBV19
clone_size: once
d_call: NA
j_call: TRBJ2-5
cdr3_nt: TGTGCCAGTAGTACTGCTCTATATCTAAGGGGTTCACAAGAGACCCAGTACTTC
cdr3_aa: CASSTALYLRGSQETQYF

v_call: TRBV25-1
clone_size: NA
d_call: NA
j_call: TRBJ2-5
cdr3_nt: TGTGCCAGCAGGTCGGAGACCCAGTACTTC
cdr3_aa: CASRSETQYF

v_call: TRBV10-1
clone_size: NA
d_call: NA
j_call: TRBJ1-2
cdr3_nt: TGCGCCAGCACCGGGACATCCTCTAACTATGGCTACACCTTC
cdr3_aa: CASTGTSSNYGYTF

v_call: TRBV10-3
clone_size: NA
d_call: NA
j_call: TRBJ2-1
cdr3_nt: TGTGCCATCAGTGAGTCAGTCGACGGGACATACAATGAGCAGTTCTTC
cdr3_aa: CAISESVDGTYNEQFF

v_call: TRBV2
clone_size: NA
d_call: TRBD2
j_call: TRBJ2-4
cdr3_nt: TGTGCCAGCAGTCCTAGCGGGGCGATCGCCAAAAACATTCAGTACTTC
cdr3_aa: CASSPSGAIAKNIQYF

v_call: TRBV5-8
clone_size: NA
d_call: NA
j_call: TRBJ1-1
cdr3_nt: TGTGCCAGCAGCGCGCGATCCCGAACCGAAGCTTTCTTT
cdr3_aa: CASSARSRTEAFF

v_call: TRBV5-1
clone_size: NA
d_call: TRBD1
j_call: TRBJ1-4
cdr3_nt: TGCGCCAGCAGCAAAATGACAGGGGGCGTAGAAAAACTGTTTTTT
cdr3_aa: CASSKMTGGVEKLFF

v_call: TRBV2
clone_size: NA
d_call: NA
j_call: TRBJ1-2
cdr3_nt: TGTGCCAGCAGTGAGGGAGGCGGGATCAGTGGCTACACCTTC
cdr3_aa: CASSEGGGISGYTF

v_call: TRBV18
clone_size: NA
d_call: NA
j_call: TRBJ1-1
cdr3_nt: TGTGCCAGCTCACCACGGTCAGACACTGAAGCTTTCTTT
cdr3_aa: CASSPRSDTEAFF

v_call: TRBV7-9
clone_size: NA
d_call: NA
j_call: TRBJ1-2
cdr3_nt: TGTGCCAGCAGCTTAGAACACCCCTATGGCTACACCTTC
cdr3_aa: CASSLEHPYGYTF

v_call: TRBV18
clone_size: NA
d_call: NA
j_call: TRBJ2-7
cdr3_nt: TGTGCCAGCTCGCCCGGGTTGAGGGACGAGCAGTACTTC
cdr3_aa: CASSPGLRDEQYF

v_call: TRBV7-9
clone_size: NA
d_call: NA
j_call: TRBJ1-1
cdr3_nt: TGTGCCAGCAGCTTCGGGACTGTCGAAGAAGCTTTCTTT
cdr3_aa: CASSFGTVEEAFF

v_call: TRBV11-2
clone_size: NA
d_call: TRBD1
j_call: TRBJ2-7
cdr3_nt: TGTGCCAGCAGCCAGCAAGGACAGGGCCGTCCCCCCTACGAGCAGTACTTC
cdr3_aa: CASSQQGQGRPPYEQYF

v_call: TRBV29-1
clone_size: once
d_call: TRBD2
j_call: TRBJ2-1
cdr3_nt: TGCAGCGCTGTAGCGGGCTACAATGAGCAGTTCTTC
cdr3_aa: CSAVAGYNEQFF

v_call: TRBV10-1
clone_size: NA
d_call: TRBD1
j_call: TRBJ2-3
cdr3_nt: TGCGCCAGCAGTGATCCCGGGACAGGATCAACAGATACGCAGTATTTT
cdr3_aa: CASSDPGTGSTDTQYF

v_call: TRBV11-2
clone_size: NA
d_call: NA
j_call: TRBJ2-7
cdr3_nt: TGTGCCAGCAGCTTAAACCCACTCTACGAGCAGTACTTC
cdr3_aa: CASSLNPLYEQYF

v_call: TRBV27
clone_size: NA
d_call: TRBD1
j_call: TRBJ2-4
cdr3_nt: TGTGCCAGCAGTACGACAGGGTCTATTAACAAAAACATTCAGTACTTC
cdr3_aa: CASSTTGSINKNIQYF

v_call: TRBV5-6
clone_size: NA
d_call: TRBD2
j_call: TRBJ2-3
cdr3_nt: TGTGCCAGCAGCTCAACCGGGACTAGCGGGAGCGCAGATACGCAGTATTTT
cdr3_aa: CASSSTGTSGSADTQYF

v_call: TRBV5-1
clone_size: NA
d_call: NA
j_call: TRBJ2-5
cdr3_nt: TGCGCCAGCAGCTTGAACCGGCGGATGCAAGAGACCCAGTACTTC
cdr3_aa: CASSLNRRMQETQYF

v_call: TRBV9
clone_size: NA
d_call: NA
j_call: TRBJ1-1
cdr3_nt: TGTGCCAGCAGCGTCCAGGGAGGCGACACTGAAGCTTTCTTT
cdr3_aa: CASSVQGGDTEAFF

v_call: TRBV11-2
clone_size: NA
d_call: NA
j_call: TRBJ2-2
cdr3_nt: TGTGCCAGCAGCACCAATAGGAACACCGGGGAGCTGTTTTTT
cdr3_aa: CASSTNRNTGELFF

v_call: TRBV28
clone_size: NA
d_call: TRBD1
j_call: TRBJ1-6
cdr3_nt: TGTGCCAGCAGTGGGCCGGGACAGGGAGTCCCCCTCCACTTT
cdr3_aa: CASSGPGQGVPLHF

v_call: TRBV11-2
clone_size: NA
d_call: TRBD1
j_call: TRBJ2-3
cdr3_nt: TGTGCCAGCAGCTTAGGTACGACAGGGGGCCGCACAGATACGCAGTATTTT
cdr3_aa: CASSLGTTGGRTDTQYF

v_call: TRBV19
clone_size: NA
d_call: NA
j_call: TRBJ2-7
cdr3_nt: TGTGCCAGTATGAGCGGCGCCTACGAGCAGTACTTC
cdr3_aa: CASMSGAYEQYF

v_call: TRBV25-1
clone_size: NA
d_call: TRBD1
j_call: TRBJ2-5
cdr3_nt: TGTGCCAGCAGTGAATTATCATCAGGGGGCAGGGAGACCCAGTACTTC
cdr3_aa: CASSELSSGGRETQYF

v_call: TRBV5-1
clone_size: NA
d_call: NA
j_call: TRBJ2-5
cdr3_nt: TGCGCCAGCAGGAAGGGGTCCCAAGAGACCCAGTACTTC
cdr3_aa: CASRKGSQETQYF

v_call: TRBV9
clone_size: NA
d_call: NA
j_call: TRBJ2-1
cdr3_nt: TGTGCCAGCAGCGTCGACTGGAGGGGGGGTTTAGGCTACAATGAGCAGTTCTTC
cdr3_aa: CASSVDWRGGLGYNEQFF

v_call: TRBV7-8
clone_size: NA
d_call: NA
j_call: TRBJ2-5
cdr3_nt: TGTGCCAGCAGCTTAGCCCGGGACCTAGTCCAGGGGTCCCAGTACTTC
cdr3_aa: CASSLARDLVQGSQYF

v_call: TRBV2
clone_size: NA
d_call: TRBD1
j_call: TRBJ2-7
cdr3_nt: TGTGCCAGCAGATCCGGGACAGGGGGCTACGAGCAGTACTTC
cdr3_aa: CASRSGTGGYEQYF

v_call: TRBV16
clone_size: NA
d_call: NA
j_call: TRBJ2-2
cdr3_nt: TGTGCCAGCAGCCAATCCTTTGCCGGGGAGCTGTTTTTT
cdr3_aa: CASSQSFAGELFF

v_call: TRBV4-3
clone_size: NA
d_call: TRBD1
j_call: TRBJ2-5
cdr3_nt: TGCGCCAGCAGCCCGGACAGGGAGACCCAGTACTTC
cdr3_aa: CASSPDRETQYF

v_call: TRBV11-2
clone_size: NA
d_call: NA
j_call: TRBJ1-2
cdr3_nt: TGTGCCAGCAGCTTAGACAGGGCCTATGGCTACACCTTC
cdr3_aa: CASSLDRAYGYTF

v_call: TRBV13
clone_size: once
d_call: NA
j_call: TRBJ1-6
cdr3_nt: TGTGCCAGCAGCGTACAGGGTTATCCCCTCCACTTT
cdr3_aa: CASSVQGYPLHF

v_call: TRBV5-1
clone_size: NA
d_call: NA
j_call: TRBJ1-6
cdr3_nt: TGCGCCAGCAGCTTGGCCAACTCCTATAATTCACCCCTCCACTTT
cdr3_aa: CASSLANSYNSPLHF

v_call: TRBV6-5
clone_size: NA
d_call: NA
j_call: TRBJ2-7
cdr3_nt: TGTGCCAGCAGTCCCGACGGGATCTACGAGCAGTACTTC
cdr3_aa: CASSPDGIYEQYF

v_call: TRBV5-5
clone_size: NA
d_call: TRBD2
j_call: TRBJ2-5
cdr3_nt: TGTGCCAGCAGCTCGGGGCGGGGGGGCCAAGAGACCCAGTACTTC
cdr3_aa: CASSSGRGGQETQYF

v_call: TRBV5-6
clone_size: NA
d_call: NA
j_call: TRBJ1-6
cdr3_nt: TGTGCCAGCAGCTTGGGACAGGCCGGTTTTGGACCCCTCCACTTT
cdr3_aa: CASSLGQAGFGPLHF